This TCR beta chain was sequenced in a study of OX40 agonist ivuxolimab in advanced cancers. Across the whole study: Three individuals attained partial responses, comprising one hepatocellular carcinoma case and two cutaneous melanoma cases.

The assay was immunoSEQ multiplex PCR, and TCRdb's table has in-frame clones only and misses some. This repertoire shows around 100,000 clones, 80% to 90% found once; its top ten account for 5.5%. Per the germline V gene, CDR1 is ENHRY and CDR2 is SYGVKD. This CDR3 region has 14 residues. Trimming pared 3 bases from V and 7 bases from J, leaving 13 bases between. Overall study findings and caveats: Within 6 weeks, CD4+ and CD8+ blood T cells expanded clonally at 0.1 to 3.0 mg/kg.

This clone has a handful of counts. Its target is unknown. The timepoints at which blood was sampled were baseline, cycle 4 day 1, and cycle 7 day 1. This receptor was identified in an adult with an advanced solid tumor such as melanoma, head and neck, liver or kidney cancer. The chain employs TRBV10-3 and TRBJ1-5, with D unresolved. The source was CD4+ or CD8+ T cells sorted from blood, collected in a trial of the OX40 agonist ivuxolimab. The CDR3 bases are TGTGCCATCAGTGATGCGCGGGCTGGACAGCCCCAGCATTTT. Amino acids: CAISDARAGQPQHF.